The source of this TCR beta chain is a study of cytomegalovirus exposure and HLA in healthy donors. General observations from the study: Most TCR sequences were rare, but some public TCRs occurred in many donors.

V was shortened by 6 bases and J by 6 bases, with 14 bases between the two germline ends. Germline values: CDR1 MDHEN, CDR2 SYDVKM. The CDR3 extends over 13 amino acids. Repertoires were generated with immunoSEQ multiplex PCR, while TCRdb's copy carries only in-frame clones and drops some. The data contain over 200,000 clones, 75% to 90% of them seen just once; the ten biggest clones take up over 13%. This clone was counted a few times. Its antigen remains unknown. Specimen: PBMCs. The chain has TRBV28 and TRBJ1-2; tentatively, D is TRBD1 (5 bases). This receptor was taken from a woman aged 25 to 39 in good health and CMV-seropositive. The CDR3 DNA is TGTGCCAGCAGAGGTGCAGGGACGCATGGCTACACCTTC. This gives the protein CASRGAGTHGYTF.